These T cell receptor beta chains were read from a single sample in a study of blood T cell repertoires in COVID-19. TCRdb keeps only in-frame clones here, not all; method: immunoSEQ multiplex PCR. The sample yields a few hundred thousand clones, roughly nine tenths seen once. Sequenced: peripheral blood. The origin of the receptors is a woman between 40 and 50 years old who had recovered from COVID-19. CDR3s include the opening cysteine and the closing phenylalanine or tryptophan. Fields, in order: J gene, D gene, V gene, clone size, CDR3 protein, CDR3 DNA. The D gene is left open where the match is weak. The size of a clone is reported for some rows only, either as once, few or many, or as a class for expanded clones.

J: TRBJ2-3; D: TRBD2; V: TRBV28; size: NA; CDR3: CASSDPSAGGREDTQYF; DNA: TGTGCCAGCAGTGACCCCTCGGCGGGGGGCCGGGAAGATACGCAGTATTTT
J: TRBJ2-5; D: NA; V: TRBV18; size: NA; CDR3: CASSLSEETQYF; DNA: TGTGCCAGCTCACTCAGCGAAGAGACCCAGTACTTC
J: TRBJ2-1; D: TRBD2; V: TRBV18; size: NA; CDR3: CASSRTRGDNGEQFF; DNA: TGTGCCAGCTCTCGGACTAGAGGGGATAACGGTGAGCAGTTCTTC
J: TRBJ2-3; D: TRBD1; V: TRBV7-9; size: NA; CDR3: CASSTGDRRPTDTQYF; DNA: TGTGCCAGCAGCACAGGGGACCGCAGACCCACAGATACGCAGTATTTT
J: TRBJ2-4; D: NA; V: TRBV6-5; size: NA; CDR3: CASSYAGNIQYF; DNA: TGTGCCAGCAGTTATGCCGGAAACATTCAGTACTTC
J: TRBJ2-5; D: NA; V: TRBV7-7; size: NA; CDR3: CASSFGQQETQYF; DNA: TGTGCCAGCAGCTTCGGACAGCAAGAGACCCAGTACTTC
J: TRBJ2-6; D: NA; V: TRBV13; size: once; CDR3: CASSLARTVITGANVLTF; DNA: TGTGCCAGCAGCCTAGCTCGGACAGTTATTACTGGGGCCAACGTCCTGACTTTC
J: TRBJ1-1; D: NA; V: TRBV7-9; size: few; CDR3: CASSRSPTVNTEAFF; DNA: TGTGCCAGCAGCCGATCCCCGACAGTGAACACTGAAGCTTTCTTT
J: TRBJ2-1; D: TRBD1; V: TRBV18; size: NA; CDR3: CASSLRPGTGFEQFF; DNA: TGTGCCAGCTCACTTCGGCCCGGGACAGGGTTTGAGCAGTTCTTC
J: TRBJ1-1; D: NA; V: TRBV30; size: NA; CDR3: CAWKTRVLNTEAFF; DNA: TGTGCCTGGAAAACTAGGGTACTGAACACTGAAGCTTTCTTT
J: TRBJ1-1; D: NA; V: TRBV29-1; size: NA; CDR3: CSVEGLGEGGTEAFF; DNA: TGCAGCGTTGAAGGTCTTGGGGAGGGGGGAACTGAAGCTTTCTTT
J: TRBJ2-1; D: TRBD2; V: TRBV7-2; size: few; CDR3: CASSRTSGRGNEQFF; DNA: TGTGCCAGCAGTCGAACTAGCGGGAGAGGAAATGAGCAGTTCTTC
J: TRBJ2-2; D: TRBD2; V: TRBV6-6; size: NA; CDR3: CASSYAGGLETGELFF; DNA: TGTGCCAGCAGTTACGCGGGGGGCCTCGAAACCGGGGAGCTGTTTTTT
J: TRBJ2-7; D: NA; V: TRBV6-5; size: NA; CDR3: CASSPSSLREQYF; DNA: TGTGCCAGCAGTCCCTCCTCCCTTCGGGAGCAGTACTTC
J: TRBJ1-5; D: NA; V: TRBV12-3/TRBV12-4; size: NA; CDR3: CASSFGSQPQHF; DNA: TGTGCCAGCAGTTTCGGTAGTCAGCCCCAGCATTTT
J: TRBJ2-1; D: TRBD2; V: TRBV10-1; size: NA; CDR3: CASSGGSAGERGEQFF; DNA: TGCGCCAGCAGTGGAGGGTCGGCGGGAGAGCGGGGTGAGCAGTTCTTC
J: TRBJ1-5; D: NA; V: TRBV6-5; size: NA; CDR3: CASRLQGNQPQHF; DNA: TGTGCCAGCAGACTACAGGGCAATCAGCCCCAGCATTTT
J: TRBJ2-5; D: TRBD2; V: TRBV2; size: NA; CDR3: CASSAASGSGETQYF; DNA: TGTGCCAGCAGCGCCGCTAGCGGGAGCGGCGAGACCCAGTACTTC
J: TRBJ2-7; D: TRBD1; V: TRBV28; size: NA; CDR3: CASSTDRDEQYF; DNA: TGTGCCAGCAGCACGGACAGGGACGAGCAGTACTTC
J: TRBJ2-3; D: NA; V: TRBV1; size: NA; CDR3: CTSSQGGGAIDTQYF; DNA: TGCACCAGCAGCCAGGGCGGGGGGGCGATAGATACGCAGTATTTT
J: TRBJ2-3; D: TRBD1; V: TRBV27; size: once; CDR3: CASSPHRGQGTDTQYF; DNA: TGTGCCAGCAGTCCCCATCGGGGACAGGGAACAGATACGCAGTATTTT
J: TRBJ2-7; D: TRBD1; V: TRBV5-1; size: once; CDR3: CASSPRQGQGYEQYF; DNA: TGCGCCAGCAGTCCAAGACAGGGACAAGGCTACGAGCAGTACTTC
J: TRBJ2-3; D: TRBD2; V: TRBV27; size: few; CDR3: CASSPLLAGSTDTQYF; DNA: TGTGCCAGCAGTCCCTTACTAGCGGGGAGCACAGATACGCAGTATTTT
J: TRBJ1-1; D: TRBD1; V: TRBV23-1; size: NA; CDR3: CASTPQDRLEAFF; DNA: TGCGCCAGCACCCCGCAGGACAGGCTCGAAGCTTTCTTT
J: TRBJ1-1; D: NA; V: TRBV5-6; size: NA; CDR3: CASSEGTNTEAFF; DNA: TGTGCCAGCAGCGAGGGGACTAACACTGAAGCTTTCTTT
J: TRBJ1-5; D: TRBD1; V: TRBV2; size: NA; CDR3: CASSRETGLNQPQHF; DNA: TGTGCCAGCAGTCGGGAGACAGGGCTGAATCAGCCCCAGCATTTT
J: TRBJ2-1; D: NA; V: TRBV5-6; size: NA; CDR3: CASSPWTGEQFF; DNA: TGTGCCAGCAGCCCATGGACGGGGGAGCAGTTCTTC
J: TRBJ2-1; D: TRBD2; V: TRBV7-3; size: NA; CDR3: CASSPLAEREQFF; DNA: TGTGCCAGCAGCCCCCTAGCGGAAAGGGAGCAGTTCTTC